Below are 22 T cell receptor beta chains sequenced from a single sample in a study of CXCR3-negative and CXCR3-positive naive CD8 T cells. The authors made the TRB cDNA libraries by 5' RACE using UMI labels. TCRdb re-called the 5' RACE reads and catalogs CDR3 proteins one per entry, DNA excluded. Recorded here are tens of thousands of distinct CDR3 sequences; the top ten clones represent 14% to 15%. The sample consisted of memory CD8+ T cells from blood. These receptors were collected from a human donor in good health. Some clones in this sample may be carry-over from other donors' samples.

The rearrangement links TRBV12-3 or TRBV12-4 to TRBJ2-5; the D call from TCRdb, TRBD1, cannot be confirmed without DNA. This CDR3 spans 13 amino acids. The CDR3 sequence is CASVPRRSETQYF.

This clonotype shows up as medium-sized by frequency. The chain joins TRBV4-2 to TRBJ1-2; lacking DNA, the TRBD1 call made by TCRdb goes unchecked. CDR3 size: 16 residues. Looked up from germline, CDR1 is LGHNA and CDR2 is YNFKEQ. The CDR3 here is CASSQVVTGGNYGYTF.

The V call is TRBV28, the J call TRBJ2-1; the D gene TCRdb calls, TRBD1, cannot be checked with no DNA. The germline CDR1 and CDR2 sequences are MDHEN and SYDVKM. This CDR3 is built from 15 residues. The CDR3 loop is CASSPWTGRSDEQFF. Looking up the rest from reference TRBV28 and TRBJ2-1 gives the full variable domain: DVKVTQSSRYLVKRTGEKVFLECVQDMDHENMFWYRQDPGLGLRLIYFSYDVKMKEKGDIPEGYSVSREKKERFSLILESASTNQTSMYLCASSPWTGRSDEQFFGPGTRLTVL.

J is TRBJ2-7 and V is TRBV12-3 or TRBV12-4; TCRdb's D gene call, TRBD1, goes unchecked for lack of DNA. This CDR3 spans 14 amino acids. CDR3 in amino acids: CASSFGTGSAEQYF.

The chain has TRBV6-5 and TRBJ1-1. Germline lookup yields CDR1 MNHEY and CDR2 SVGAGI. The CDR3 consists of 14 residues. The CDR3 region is CATIGEGTNTEAFF.

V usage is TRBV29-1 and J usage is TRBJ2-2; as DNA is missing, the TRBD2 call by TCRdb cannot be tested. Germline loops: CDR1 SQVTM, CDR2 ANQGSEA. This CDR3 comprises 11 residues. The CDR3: CSVWRTGELFF.

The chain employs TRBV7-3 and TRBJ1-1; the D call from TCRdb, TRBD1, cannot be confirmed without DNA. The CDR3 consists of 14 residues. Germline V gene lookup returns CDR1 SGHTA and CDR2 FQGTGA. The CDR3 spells CASSSGQGAGEAFF.

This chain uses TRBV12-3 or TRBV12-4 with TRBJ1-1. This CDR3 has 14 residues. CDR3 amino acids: CASSPDGMNTEAFF.

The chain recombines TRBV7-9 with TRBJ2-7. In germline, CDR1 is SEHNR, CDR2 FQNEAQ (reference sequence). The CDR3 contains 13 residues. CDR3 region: CASSLYNVDEQYF.

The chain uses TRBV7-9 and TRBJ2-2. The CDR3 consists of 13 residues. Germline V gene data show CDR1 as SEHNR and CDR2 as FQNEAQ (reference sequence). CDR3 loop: CASSFAESGELFF. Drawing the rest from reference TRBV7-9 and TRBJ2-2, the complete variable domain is DTGVSQNPRHKITKRGQNVTFRCDPISEHNRLYWYRQTLGQGPEFLTYFQNEAQLEKSRLLSDRFSAERPKGSFSTLEIQRTEQGDSAMYLCASSFAESGELFFGEGSRLTVL.

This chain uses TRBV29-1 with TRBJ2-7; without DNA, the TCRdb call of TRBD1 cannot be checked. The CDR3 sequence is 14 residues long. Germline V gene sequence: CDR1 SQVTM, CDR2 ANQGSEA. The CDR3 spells CSGDRGRGTYEQYF.

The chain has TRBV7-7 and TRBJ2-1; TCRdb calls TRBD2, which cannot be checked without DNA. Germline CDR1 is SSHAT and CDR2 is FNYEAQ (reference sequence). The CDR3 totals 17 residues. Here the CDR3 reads CASSLNPGLADYNEQFF. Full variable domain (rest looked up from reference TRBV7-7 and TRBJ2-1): GAGVSQSPRYKVTKRGQDVTLRCDPISSHATLYWYQQALGQGPEFLTYFNYEAQPDKSGLPSDRFSAERPEGSISTLTIQRTEQRDSAMYRCASSLNPGLADYNEQFFGPGTRLTVL.

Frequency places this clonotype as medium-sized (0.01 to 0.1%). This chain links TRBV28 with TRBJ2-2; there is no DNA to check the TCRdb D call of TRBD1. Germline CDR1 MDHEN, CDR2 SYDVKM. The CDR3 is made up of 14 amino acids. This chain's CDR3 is CAGAGQGFTGELFF.

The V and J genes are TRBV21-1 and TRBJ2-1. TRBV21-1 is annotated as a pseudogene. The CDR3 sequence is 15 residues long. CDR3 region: CASSKVCGWVNEQFF.

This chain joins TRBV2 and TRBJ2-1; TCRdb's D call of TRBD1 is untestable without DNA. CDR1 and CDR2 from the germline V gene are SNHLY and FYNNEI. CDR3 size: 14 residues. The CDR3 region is CATPHVGGRGEQFF.

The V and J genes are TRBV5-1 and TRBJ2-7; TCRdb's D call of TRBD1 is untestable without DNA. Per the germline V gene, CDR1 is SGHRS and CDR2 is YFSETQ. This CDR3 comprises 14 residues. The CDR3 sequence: CASSLTGREYEQYF.

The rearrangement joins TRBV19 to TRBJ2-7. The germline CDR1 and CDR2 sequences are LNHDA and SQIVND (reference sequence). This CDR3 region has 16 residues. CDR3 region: CASSRNPNGPLDEQYF.

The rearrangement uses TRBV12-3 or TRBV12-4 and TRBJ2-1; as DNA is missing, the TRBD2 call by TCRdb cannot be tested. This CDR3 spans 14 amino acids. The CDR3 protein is CASSLFAGNNEQFF.

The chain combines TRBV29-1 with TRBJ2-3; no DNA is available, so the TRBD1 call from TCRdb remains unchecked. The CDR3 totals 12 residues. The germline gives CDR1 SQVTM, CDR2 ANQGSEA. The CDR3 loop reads CSVGGSTDTQYF.

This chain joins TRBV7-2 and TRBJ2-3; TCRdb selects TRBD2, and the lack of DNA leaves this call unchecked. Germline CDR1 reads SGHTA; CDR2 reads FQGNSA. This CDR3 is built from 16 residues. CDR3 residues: CASSSVAGGGTDTQYF.

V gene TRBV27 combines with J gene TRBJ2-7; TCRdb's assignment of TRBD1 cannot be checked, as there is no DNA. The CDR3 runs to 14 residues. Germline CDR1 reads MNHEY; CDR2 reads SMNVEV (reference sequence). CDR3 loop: CASSTRQGAREQYF.

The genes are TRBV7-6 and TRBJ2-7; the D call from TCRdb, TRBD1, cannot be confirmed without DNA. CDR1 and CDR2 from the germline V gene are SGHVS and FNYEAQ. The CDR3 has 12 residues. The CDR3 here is CASSSYRDEQYF.